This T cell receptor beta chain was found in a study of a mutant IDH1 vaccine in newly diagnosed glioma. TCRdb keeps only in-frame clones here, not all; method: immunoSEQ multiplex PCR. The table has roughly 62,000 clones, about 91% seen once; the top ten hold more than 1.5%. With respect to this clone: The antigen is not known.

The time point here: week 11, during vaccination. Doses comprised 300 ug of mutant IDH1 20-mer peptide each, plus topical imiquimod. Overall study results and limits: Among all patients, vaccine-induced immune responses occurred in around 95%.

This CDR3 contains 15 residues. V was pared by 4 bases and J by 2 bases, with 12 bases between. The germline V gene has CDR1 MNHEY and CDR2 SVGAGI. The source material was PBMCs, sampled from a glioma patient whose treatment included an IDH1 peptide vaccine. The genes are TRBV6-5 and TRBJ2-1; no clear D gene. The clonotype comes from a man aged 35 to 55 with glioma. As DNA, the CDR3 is TGTGCCAGCAGTTCCCCGACCAAGGCCTACAATGAGCAGTTCTTC. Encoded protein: CASSSPTKAYNEQFF.